This TCR beta chain was obtained from a study of T-cell reconstitution after alpha-beta-depleted transplantation in children. This clonotype came up a few times. The CDR3 length is 15 residues. Germline V gene sequence: CDR1 MNHEY, CDR2 SVGEGT. Between the trimmed V and J ends, which lost 3 bases and 3 bases, there was a span of 12 bases. As it was prepared, the TCRbeta library received unique molecular identifiers. TCRdb analysed the PCR reads with MiXCR anew, one entry per CDR3 protein. This repertoire shows hundreds of thousands of distinct CDR3 sequences, roughly a tenth found once; its top ten account for 7.5%.

The sequencing used PBMCs, collected before TCRalphabeta/CD19-depleted stem cell transplant. The chain combines TRBV6-2 or TRBV6-3 with TRBJ1-5; weak D call: TRBD1 (5 bases). The receptor was derived from a boy in the first two years of life with acute myeloid leukemia, due to receive a stem cell transplant. The CDR3 loop reads CASSYGVGPNQPQHF. Written as DNA, the CDR3 is TGTGCCAGCAGTTATGGGGTGGGGCCCAATCAGCCCCAGCATTTT.